The 15 T cell receptor beta chains given below trace back to one sample, sequenced in a study of OX40 agonist ivuxolimab in advanced cancers. Measured with immunoSEQ multiplex PCR; TCRdb has only the in-frame clones, and not every one. The sample shows under 85,000 clones, around 94% of them seen only once. The material sequenced was CD4+ or CD8+ T cells sorted from blood, taken in a trial of the OX40 agonist ivuxolimab. These receptors were obtained from an adult with an advanced solid tumor such as melanoma, head and neck, liver or kidney cancer.

The count of this clone is one. The V gene is TRBV12-2, the J gene TRBJ2-7. TRBV12-2 is assigned pseudogene status. This CDR3 has 15 residues. The CDR3 reads CASRLDYDPWYEQYF. The CDR3, as DNA: TGTGCAAGTCGCTTAGATTACGACCCCTGGTACGAGCAGTACTTC.

The CDR3 loop is CASSAPESNTGELFF. Here the CDR3 DNA reads TGTGCCAGCAGCGCCCCTGAAAGCAACACCGGGGAGCTGTTTTTT. The J gene is TRBJ2-2, the V gene TRBV9; D is undetermined. The V end was cut by 3 bases, the J end by 2 bases, with 11 bases between. The length of the CDR3 is 15 residues. Germline loops: CDR1 SGDLS, CDR2 YYNGEE.

This chain joins TRBV11-2 and TRBJ2-1, with D perhaps matching TRBD1 (6 bases). V gave up 5 bases and J gave up 6 bases, with 14 bases separating them. Germline CDR1 reads SGHAT; CDR2 reads FQNNGV. The CDR3 contains 14 residues. CDR3 sequence (DNA): TGTGCCAGCAGCCTAGGGGGTTTTCGCAATGAGCAGTTCTTC. Its translation: CASSLGGFRNEQFF. The complete variable domain, with remaining parts taken from reference TRBV11-2 and TRBJ2-1, reads EAGVAQSPRYKIIEKRQSVAFWCNPISGHATLYWYQQILGQGPKLLIQFQNNGVVDDSQLPKDRFSAERLKGVDSTLKIQPAKLEDSAVYLCASSLGGFRNEQFFGPGTRLTVL.

This clone occurred once. The rearrangement links TRBV28 to TRBJ1-1, with D uncertain. V dropped 6 bases and J dropped 3 bases, with 11 bases sitting between them. This CDR3 has 13 amino acids. Germline assignment: CDR1 MDHEN and CDR2 SYDVKM. CDR3 nucleotide sequence: TGTGCCAGCAGCCCCCGACGGCACACTGAAGCTTTCTTT. This codes for CASSPRRHTEAFF.

V usage is TRBV10-1 and J usage is TRBJ2-5; TRBD1 matches 7 bases. The CDR3 is 13 residues long. Germline CDR1 WNHNN, CDR2 SYGVQD (reference sequence). After removal of 10 bases from V and 5 bases from J, the junction contained 10 bases not matched to a gene. As DNA, the CDR3 is TGCGCCATCCCAAGGGGGCACCTGGAGACCCAGTACTTC. Translation gives CAIPRGHLETQYF.

CDR3 DNA sequence: TGTGCCAGCAGCCCTCTCACAGGGGTCGGGGAGCTGTTTTTT. Amino acids: CASSPLTGVGELFF. The chain is built from TRBV7-6 and TRBJ2-2, with 7 bases fitting TRBD1. Germline values: CDR1 SGHVS, CDR2 FNYEAQ. Losses at the gene ends were 5 bases for V and 7 bases for J; bases not matched to a gene: 7. The CDR3 is 14 amino acids.

The V gene is TRBV6-4, the J gene TRBJ2-2; 10 bases line up with TRBD2. Germline values: CDR1 MRHNA, CDR2 SNTAGT. This CDR3 has 15 amino acids. CDR3 coding DNA: TGTACCATCCCAACTAGCGGGGTTAACACCGGGGAGCTGTTTTTT. It translates to CTIPTSGVNTGELFF.

The chain is built from TRBV11-2 and TRBJ2-7; D remains ambiguous. V was cut by 3 bases and J by 5 bases, with 20 bases left in between. The germline CDR1 and CDR2 sequences are SGHAT and FQNNGV. The CDR3 runs to 16 residues. The CDR3 nucleotides read TGTGCCAGCAGCTTTGGCGGCATGCCTCAGGTTGACGAGCAGTACTTC. It codes for CASSFGGMPQVDEQYF.

This clone rates as medium-sized. The rearrangement uses TRBV4-2 and TRBJ2-1; 10 bases line up with TRBD2. The junction had 1 base not matched to a gene; V was cut back by 0 bases and J by 2 bases. The CDR3 contains 16 residues. The germline gives CDR1 LGHNA, CDR2 YNFKEQ. The chain's CDR3 is CASSQDGTSAYNEQFF. The CDR3 DNA is TGTGCCAGCAGCCAAGATGGGACTAGCGCCTACAATGAGCAGTTCTTC.

The V call is TRBV12-5, the J call TRBJ1-1; weak D call: TRBD1 (6 bases). The ends were cut back, 5 bases at V and 5 bases at J, with 15 bases in the middle. The CDR3 spans 14 residues. The germline gives CDR1 LGHNT, CDR2 FRNRAP. CDR3 coding DNA: TGTGCTAGTGGTCCCCGTGAGGGGGATACTGAAGCTTTCTTT. It translates to CASGPREGDTEAFF.

The rearrangement uses TRBV19 and TRBJ2-5; D may correspond to TRBD1 or TRBD2 (5 bases each). Germline CDR1 LNHDA, CDR2 SQIVND (reference sequence). The CDR3 spans 14 residues. Trimming shortened V by 5 bases and J by 5 bases, and 15 bases separated the two germline ends. The CDR3 reads CASSSGGLAETQYF. CDR3 coding DNA: TGTGCCAGTAGTTCTGGGGGTCTCGCGGAGACCCAGTACTTC.

The chain employs TRBV27 and TRBJ1-1, with unresolved D. V lost 0 bases and J 8 bases, leaving 10 bases between the germline ends. CDR3 length equals 13 residues. Per germline, CDR1 MNHEY and CDR2 SMNVEV (reference sequence). This chain's CDR3 is CASSLSSSHEAFF. CDR3 nucleotides: TGTGCCAGCAGTTTATCCAGCTCTCACGAAGCTTTCTTT.

The CDR3 sequence is CASSLVDGMNTEAFF. The CDR3 DNA is TGTGCCAGCAGCTTAGTGGACGGGATGAACACTGAAGCTTTCTTT. The genes are TRBV7-9 and TRBJ1-1; D remains unclear. V was cut by 1 base and J by 0 bases, with 9 bases left in between. The V gene's germline CDR1 is SEHNR and CDR2 FQNEAQ (reference sequence). The CDR3 is made up of 15 amino acids. Drawing the rest from reference TRBV7-9 and TRBJ1-1, the complete variable domain is DTGVSQNPRHKITKRGQNVTFRCDPISEHNRLYWYRQTLGQGPEFLTYFQNEAQLEKSRLLSDRFSAERPKGSFSTLEIQRTEQGDSAMYLCASSLVDGMNTEAFFGQGTRLTVV.

The sample holds one count of this clone. This rearrangement joins TRBV5-6 to TRBJ2-7, with TRBD1 matching 7 bases. This CDR3 has 14 residues. J gave up 3 bases and V 9 bases, and 12 bases lay outside the gene matches. The germline gives CDR1 SGHDT, CDR2 YYEEEE. The CDR3 DNA is TGTGCCACAAGCCTCTCGACAGGGTTCTACGAGCAGTACTTC. Its translation is CATSLSTGFYEQYF.

The genes are TRBV7-9 and TRBJ1-2; TRBD1 matches 11 bases. There are 15 residues in the CDR3. CDR1 and CDR2 from the germline V gene are SEHNR and FQNEAQ (reference sequence). V shed 5 bases and J 3 bases; nucleotides not matched to a gene: 5. For the CDR3, the DNA is TGTGCCAGCAGCCGACCGGGACAGGGGGACTATGGCTACACCTTC. Its protein is CASSRPGQGDYGYTF. Filled out from reference TRBV7-9 and TRBJ1-2, the complete variable domain reads DTGVSQNPRHKITKRGQNVTFRCDPISEHNRLYWYRQTLGQGPEFLTYFQNEAQLEKSRLLSDRFSAERPKGSFSTLEIQRTEQGDSAMYLCASSRPGQGDYGYTFGSGTRLTVV.